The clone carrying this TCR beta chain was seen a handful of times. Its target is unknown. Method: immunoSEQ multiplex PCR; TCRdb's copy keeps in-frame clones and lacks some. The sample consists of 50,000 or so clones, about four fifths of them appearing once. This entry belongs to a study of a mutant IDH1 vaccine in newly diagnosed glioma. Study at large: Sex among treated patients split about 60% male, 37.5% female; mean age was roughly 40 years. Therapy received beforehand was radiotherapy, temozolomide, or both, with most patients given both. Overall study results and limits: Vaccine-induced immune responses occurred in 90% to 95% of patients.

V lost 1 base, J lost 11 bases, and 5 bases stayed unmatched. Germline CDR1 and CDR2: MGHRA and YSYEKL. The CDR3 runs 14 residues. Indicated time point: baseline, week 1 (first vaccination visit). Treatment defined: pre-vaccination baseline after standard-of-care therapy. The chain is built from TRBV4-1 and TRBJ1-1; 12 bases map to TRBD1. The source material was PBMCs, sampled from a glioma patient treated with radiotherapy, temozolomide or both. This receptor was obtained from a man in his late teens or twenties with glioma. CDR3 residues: CASSQVGTGGMAFF. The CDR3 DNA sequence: TGCGCCAGCAGCCAAGTCGGGACAGGGGGCATGGCTTTCTTT.